The T cell receptor (beta chain) described here comes from a study of T-cell memory formation after mild COVID-19. Germline V gene data show CDR1 as SGHTA and CDR2 as FQGNSA. Germline trimming cut 5 bases from V and 5 bases from J; bases unmatched to any gene: 9. The CDR3 contains 15 residues. On this clonotype: The antigen is not known.

Study-level findings and limits: Clones shrinking from day 15 to 85 showed even CD4/CD8 mixes; later expanders tilted CD4+. Detection of some responders pre-infection suggested pre-existing cross-reactive memory T cells participated.

One entry per CDR3 protein results from TCRdb running MiXCR on the 5' RACE reads. This table has 280,000 or so distinct CDR3 sequences, about 20% appearing once. The chain employs TRBV7-2 and TRBJ2-3; 8 bases fit TRBD2. This TCR was sampled from a man aged 18 to 29 who had mild COVID-19 (a few samples of this study predate the infection). Cell type and time point are not known. The sequencing sample was made of PBMCs or a T cell subset sorted from them (not recorded which). The CDR3 spells CASSNGGASGDTQYF. Written as DNA, the CDR3 is TGTGCCAGCAGCAACGGGGGGGCGTCGGGAGATACGCAGTATTTT.